This TCR beta chain was identified in a study of cytomegalovirus exposure and HLA in healthy donors. Study-wide points: Three CMV-associated chains were confirmed in vitro to be specific for CMV antigens.

Deletions cut 6 bases from V and 4 bases from J, with 13 bases between. Germline CDR1 MNHEY, CDR2 SVGAGI. The CDR3 consists of 14 residues. This clone was detected only once. What it binds is unknown. With 60 Vbeta and 13 Jbeta primers, the PCR was carried out. Repertoires were generated with immunoSEQ multiplex PCR, while TCRdb's copy carries only in-frame clones and drops some. The sample shows about 170,000 clones, more than 65% of them seen only once. Donors showed nominal health when sampled, although they likely had unrecorded immune exposures. The V call is TRBV6-5, the J call TRBJ1-5, with D tentatively TRBD1 (6 bases). Sample: PBMCs. This sequence was found in a male donor in good health and CMV-seronegative. CDR3: CASSRIRGNQPQHF. The CDR3, as DNA: TGTGCCAGCAGCCGGATCAGGGGTAATCAGCCCCAGCATTTT.